This T cell receptor beta chain originates from a study of regulatory T cells in long-lasting Graves disease. Germline V gene lookup returns CDR1 LNHDA and CDR2 SQIVND (reference sequence). V gave up 4 bases and J gave up 1 base; unmatched junction bases: 9. The CDR3 extends over 16 amino acids. This sample's time point: persistent/refractory GD, antithyroid drugs over 5 years with positive TRAb. TCR sequences were obtained from RNA taken from PBMCs. An endocrinology department in Xi'an, China, supplied the patients. This clonotype has at least ten counts. Its antigen remains unidentified. Through Arm-PCR of CDR3 regions and iRepertoire HTBI primers, TCR beta libraries were built. TCRdb reprocessed the multiplex PCR reads via MiXCR and lists one record per CDR3 protein. The table shows about 660,000 distinct CDR3 sequences, with 30% occurring only once. Study results and caveats: Lower TCR diversity characterized persistent Graves' patients relative to newly diagnosed patients. The persistent group shared about 2,500 public clonotypes, more than the 950 to 1,000 shared by new patients.

The receptor's source is a female donor with Graves disease. The sample here was peripheral blood mononuclear cells (PBMCs), taken when the disease was refractory, from a patient treated with antithyroid drugs. The gene calls are TRBV19 and TRBJ2-5, with 7 bases identical to TRBD2. DNA of the CDR3: TGTGCCAGTAGTAAGCCTAGCGGAACATTCCAAGAGACCCAGTACTTC. Translated, it gives CASSKPSGTFQETQYF.